The 12 T cell receptor beta chains given below trace back to one sample, sequenced in a study of blood T cell repertoires in COVID-19. Assay: immunoSEQ multiplex PCR; the TCRdb copy retains only in-frame clones and omits some. This sample yields about 130,000 clones, of which about four fifths are seen a single time; roughly 3% belongs to the top ten. Source material: peripheral blood. These receptors originate from a woman older than 75 with acute or convalescent COVID-19.

This chain connects TRBV7-9 to TRBJ2-1, with 8 bases matching TRBD1. The CDR3 has 15 residues. J was trimmed by 4 bases and V by 3 bases; bases with no gene match: 5. CDR1 and CDR2 (germline): SEHNR, FQNEAQ (reference sequence). CDR3 DNA sequence: TGTGCCAGCAGCTTGGCTCAGGGGGCATACAATGAGCAGTTCTTC. Encoded protein: CASSLAQGAYNEQFF.

This chain connects TRBV3-1 (or the pseudogene TRBV3-2) to TRBJ2-1; maybe TRBD2 (7 bases). Germline CDR1 reads LGHDT; CDR2 reads YNNKEL (reference sequence). V shed 2 bases and J shed 2 bases, with 13 bases lying between them. This CDR3 comprises 16 residues. In DNA form, the CDR3 reads TGTGCCAGCAGCCAATGGGGGAGGGGGGCCTACAATGAGCAGTTCTTC. This sequence encodes CASSQWGRGAYNEQFF.

The chain combines TRBV18 with TRBJ2-3; D is perhaps TRBD1 (6 bases). The CDR3 runs 15 residues. The germline V gene encodes CDR1 KGHSH and CDR2 LQKENI. V was trimmed by 5 bases and J by 2 bases, leaving 14 bases between them. CDR3 loop: CASSGRQAITDTQYF. CDR3 coding DNA: TGTGCCAGCTCAGGACGACAGGCAATCACAGATACGCAGTATTTT.

The chain carries TRBV11-2 and TRBJ2-7; 10 positions agree with TRBD1. With V trimmed by 4 bases and J by 3 bases, 6 bases remained unmatched. Germline V lookup: CDR1 SGHAT, CDR2 FQNNGV. The length of the CDR3 is 15 residues. The CDR3 DNA reads as TGTGCCAGCAGCTCCCGGGACAGGGGAATCTACGAGCAGTACTTC. It translates to CASSSRDRGIYEQYF.

V gene TRBV6-5 combines with J gene TRBJ1-5; D call uncertain. CDR3 length: 13 residues. V was clipped by 10 bases and J by 3 bases, with 13 bases between them. From germline, CDR1 is MNHEY and CDR2 SVGAGI. The CDR3 here is CATREAPNQPQHF. CDR3 sequence (DNA): TGTGCCACCCGGGAGGCACCCAATCAGCCCCAGCATTTT.

The chain links TRBV28 to TRBJ1-1; 8 bases align to TRBD1. This CDR3 has 14 residues. Trimming removed 6 bases from V and 10 bases from J; junction bases left unmatched: 13. From germline, CDR1 is MDHEN and CDR2 SYDVKM. The CDR3 sequence is CASSEQGVSFGAFF. The CDR3 DNA follows: TGTGCCAGCAGCGAACAGGGGGTGAGTTTCGGAGCTTTCTTT.

The count of this clone is one. V gene TRBV5-1 combines with J gene TRBJ2-6, with D maybe TRBD2 (5 bases). The CDR3 length is 15 residues. Trimming took off 0 bases at V and 2 bases at J, with 6 bases between the two ends. Germline values: CDR1 SGHRS, CDR2 YFSETQ. In nucleotides, the CDR3 is TGCGCCAGCAGCTTGGGAGGGACTGGGGCCAACGTCCTGACTTTC. Protein: CASSLGGTGANVLTF. Complete variable domain (other parts from reference TRBV5-1 and TRBJ2-6): KAGVTQTPRYLIKTRGQQVTLSCSPISGHRSVSWYQQTPGQGLQFLFEYFSETQRNKGNFPGRFSGRQFSNSRSEMNVSTLELGDSALYLCASSLGGTGANVLTFGAGSRLTVL.

The V call is TRBV29-1, the J call TRBJ1-4; 9 nucleotides line up with TRBD1. Germline V lookup: CDR1 SQVTM, CDR2 ANQGSEA. V was pared by 5 bases and J by 0 bases, with 4 bases of the junction left unmatched. The length of the CDR3 is 15 residues. The CDR3 DNA sequence: TGCAGCGTTCGGGGACAGGGTCCAACTAATGAAAAACTGTTTTTT. Translation gives CSVRGQGPTNEKLFF.

The chain couples TRBV5-1 to TRBJ1-1, with D hard to call. V was pared by 4 bases and J by 5 bases, with 9 bases between. The germline V gene encodes CDR1 SGHRS and CDR2 YFSETQ. The CDR3 runs 12 residues. This chain's CDR3 is CASSDRGTEAFF. The CDR3, as DNA: TGCGCCAGCAGCGATCGCGGGACTGAAGCTTTCTTT.

DNA of the CDR3: TGTGCCAGCACCTCCCTAGGCTCTGGAAACACCATATATTTT. It translates to CASTSLGSGNTIYF. The V and J genes are TRBV7-2 and TRBJ1-3; D unclear. Between the trimmed V and J ends, which lost 7 bases and 0 bases, there was a span of 10 bases. CDR1 SGHTA and CDR2 FQGNSA come from the germline V gene. The CDR3 runs to 14 residues.

The V gene is TRBV5-6, the J gene TRBJ1-2, with D uncertain. There are 12 residues in the CDR3. Germline assignment: CDR1 SGHDT and CDR2 YYEEEE. V shed 0 bases and J shed 5 bases, with 5 bases lying between them. For the CDR3, the DNA is TGTGCCAGCAGCTTGGAGACATATGGCTACACCTTC. Translation: CASSLETYGYTF.

The chain recombines TRBV18 with TRBJ2-5, with 7 bases matching TRBD1. J lost 0 bases, V lost 3 bases, and 4 bases had no gene match. The CDR3 extends over 15 amino acids. Germline loops: CDR1 KGHSH, CDR2 LQKENI. This CDR3 is CASSPQTGDQETQYF. The CDR3 DNA reads TGTGCCAGCTCACCGCAAACAGGGGACCAAGAGACCCAGTACTTC. The full variable domain, with the rest looked up from reference TRBV18 and TRBJ2-5, is NAGVMQNPRHLVRRRGQEARLRCSPMKGHSHVYWYRQLPEEGLKFMVYLQKENIIDESGMPKERFSAEFPKEGPSILRIQQVVRGDSAAYFCASSPQTGDQETQYFGPGTRLLVL.